This TCR beta chain was sequenced for a study of T cells in Graves' hyperthyroidism and ophthalmopathy (dated by TCRdb to between 2018 and 2021). A note on the overall study: Peripheral blood samples were taken at initial diagnosis, before any treatment was given. Once sampling was done, hyperthyroidism patients were given methimazole at a starting dose of 30 mg daily, whereas ophthalmopathy patients were given high-dose intravenous methylprednisolone. The 80 to 100 discovery patients were randomly divided into training and test sets at a 7:3 ratio. A discovery cohort of roughly 100 patients, fewer than 50 with Graves' ophthalmopathy and 57 with stable Graves' hyperthyroidism, was used to find distinguishing TCR V-J signatures. In addition, the study compared T-cell repertoires in thyroid tissue and in blood from about six Graves' hyperthyroidism patients. The paper describes TCR Vbeta CDR3 sequencing of more than 120 peripheral blood samples, made up of some 40 ophthalmopathy patients, around 73 hyperthyroidism patients and about 17 progressor patients. Whether ophthalmopathy could be predicted prospectively was tested in an independent validation cohort made up of 18 to 20 hyperthyroidism patients plus 17 patients who later progressed to ophthalmopathy. The research as a whole found: No statistical method was used to fix the sample size in advance, and group allocation was not hidden from the investigators. Blood samples also contained most of the expanded thyroid clonotypes (frequency above 0.001), which suggests that blood repertoires may reflect thyroid immune responses. During validation, the model predicted progression to ophthalmopathy a median of around 6 months ahead of onset, with roughly 65% sensitivity and about 72% specificity. A 13 V-J signature model separated ophthalmopathy from stable hyperthyroidism, with approximately 87% sensitivity and about 81% specificity in cross-validation and 80%/75% in testing.

The TCR beta CDR3 regions were amplified from RNA transcripts. For the first round of RT-PCR on the TCR CDR3, the HTBI primer set was used together with the Qiagen OneStep RT-PCR kit. Libraries were constructed in a second round of multiplex PCR, after which size selection and purification were carried out. Paired-end sequencing of the libraries was performed with 100 bp reads on an Illumina HiSeq2000. In the source study's methods: SOAPnuke was used to process the raw data, removing reads that contained adapters or uncalled bases, had a mean Phred below 15, or lacked an exact match to the constant primer or identifier. COPE v1.2.5 was used to merge high-quality paired reads, and clonotypes were defined as unique nucleotide sequences. MiTCR v1.1 was used to align clonotypes to the IMGT TRBV, TRBD and TRBJ reference segments. The analysis included only V-J combinations with a frequency above 0.0001, which together covered 99.2% of the repertoires. A TCS score was defined as the ratio between F50 (clonal expansion) and ExV (chaos), using BLOSUM62-based TCRdist between CDR3 peptides within each V-J. Welch's t-statistics and random forest reduced some 510 V-J features to 13, which were used in a naive Bayes classifier (R e1071). The public sequencing data were trimmed at Q25 with fastp and processed into clonotypes with MiXCR by TCRdb, which kept only in-frame beta chains. When rows share a CDR3 protein, they turn into one entry using the most common DNA and genes. TCRdb assigned the V and J calls; the authors' analysis was not used. For this sample there are hundreds of thousands of distinct CDR3 sequences; approximately 14% appear just once. The biggest ten clones account for 9.5% to 15% of the sample.

Moderately to severely active disease, a Clinical Activity Score of at least 3, a NOSPECS grade of at least 4, and a duration under 3 months were present in ophthalmopathy patients. Exclusion was applied to patients with uncontrolled infections, other autoimmune diseases, pregnancy or lactation. Diagnoses were based on clinical symptoms, serum thyroxine and TRAb, thyroid ultrasound and orbital computed tomography. PBMCs were isolated from about 9.1 ml of fresh peripheral blood by Ficoll-Paque density gradient centrifugation. Total RNA was extracted using Trizol reagent, and RNA quality was assessed on an Agilent 2100 Bioanalyzer. The CDR3 runs 16 residues from the cysteine to the phenylalanine. Only the CDR3 DNA stays, 48 bases, in frame from base 1. For CDR1 and CDR2, the germline V gene lists MDHEN and SYDVKM. Clipping removes 6 bases from V and 0 bases from J, with 8 as the unmatched junction base count.

This clonotype was seen at least ten times. No antigen is known for it. Base-call qualities are not available, and no considerably larger clone is one nucleotide away. Specimen: blood. This sequence originates from a woman aged 45-59 years with Graves' ophthalmopathy. The chain is assembled from TRBV28 and TRBJ2-4; TRBD2 aligns with 7 central bases. The bases are TGTGCCAGCAGAAGGGTGGGGAGGGGAGCCAAAAACATTCAGTACTTC. It translates to CASRRVGRGAKNIQYF.